These 28 T cell receptor beta chains originate from one sample sequenced in a study of identical twins. TCRdb re-analysed the 5' RACE reads in MiXCR, keeping a single row per CDR3 protein. This sample has around 450,000 distinct CDR3 sequences, with 12% to 15% found just once. This sample also appeared in a second study, on yellow fever vaccine responses in identical twins.

The sequencing sample was made of CD4+ T cells sorted from blood. Receptors were obtained from a woman younger than 30 in good health.

The genes are TRBV11-2 and TRBJ2-7; TRBD2 matches 7 bases. The V and J ends lost 1 base and 3 bases, in that order; junction bases with no gene match: 6. The V gene's germline CDR1 is SGHAT and CDR2 FQNNGV. The CDR3 extends over 15 amino acids. CDR3 region: CASSLGPSGSYEQYF. CDR3 nucleotide sequence: TGTGCCAGCAGCTTAGGACCTAGCGGAAGCTACGAGCAGTACTTC.

The chain combines TRBV3-1 with TRBJ1-1; D perhaps matches TRBD1 (5 bases). V was shortened by 5 bases and J by 5 bases, with 21 bases between the two germline ends. The CDR3 is 16 residues long. Germline CDR1 reads LGHDT; CDR2 reads YNNKEL (reference sequence). The CDR3 DNA is TGTGCCAGCAGCTCAGGTATATGGGGCGTTAAGACTGAAGCTTTCTTT. The encoded protein is CASSSGIWGVKTEAFF.

This clonotype was found many times. The chain joins TRBV14 to TRBJ2-5; D call uncertain. CDR1 is SGHDN and CDR2 is FVKESK in the germline V gene. V lost 3 bases, J lost 4 bases, and 6 bases lay in between. CDR3 length: 12 residues. CDR3 residues: CASSHSGETQYF. The CDR3 coding sequence is TGTGCCAGCAGCCACTCGGGAGAGACCCAGTACTTC.

As for this clonotype: A junction end diverges from the germline sequence, so it may reflect a read error. V gene TRBV30 combines with J gene TRBJ1-1; 9 bases are shared with TRBD1. Germline CDR1 is GTSNPN and CDR2 is SVGIG (reference sequence). This CDR3 has 14 residues. This CDR3 is CAWRLQGAGTEVFF. CDR3 in DNA: TGTGCCTGGAGGTTACAGGGGGCGGGGACTGAAGTTTTCTTT.

The sample holds a few counts of this clonotype. The chain has TRBV5-1 and TRBJ1-2; D is unresolved. The CDR3 sequence is 13 residues long. Germline assignment: CDR1 SGHRS and CDR2 YFSETQ. V lost 1 base to trimming and J lost 4 bases, with 8 bases between them. In nucleotides, the CDR3 is TGCGCCAGCAGCTTGTCTTTAATCTATGGCTACACCTTC. Translation: CASSLSLIYGYTF.

Here the CDR3 reads CASSFLGGAGGRDEQYF. In nucleotides, the CDR3 is TGCGCCAGCAGCTTCTTGGGTGGGGCCGGGGGAAGAGACGAGCAGTACTTC. This sequence joins TRBV5-1 and TRBJ2-7; D is perhaps TRBD2 (6 bases). This CDR3 contains 17 residues. V was shortened by 2 bases and J by 5 bases, with 23 bases between the two germline ends. CDR1 is SGHRS and CDR2 is YFSETQ in the germline V gene.

This clonotype came up a few times. The V call is TRBV20-1, the J call TRBJ2-1, with 8 positions matching TRBD2. V trimming: 6 bases; J trimming: 0 bases; junction bases outside the gene matches: 7. CDR3 size: 15 residues. Per germline, CDR1 DFQATT and CDR2 SNEGSKA (reference sequence). The CDR3 nucleotides are TGCAGTGCGGATAGCGGGACCAACTCCTACAATGAGCAGTTCTTC. Amino acid sequence: CSADSGTNSYNEQFF.

J is TRBJ2-1 and V is TRBV2; D is unclear. V dropped 4 bases and J dropped 4 bases, with 8 bases sitting between them. Looked up from germline, CDR1 is SNHLY and CDR2 is FYNNEI. The CDR3 is 13 amino acids. CDR3 in amino acids: CASSVLFYNEQFF. In DNA form, the CDR3 reads TGTGCCAGCAGTGTACTATTTTACAATGAGCAGTTCTTC.

This clonotype was seen only a few times. This chain uses TRBV2 with TRBJ2-2, with D uncertain. Trimming took 3 bases from V and 6 from J, leaving 8 bases between them. The CDR3 covers 13 residues. Germline assignment: CDR1 SNHLY and CDR2 FYNNEI. The CDR3 DNA is TGTGCCAGCAGTGAGGTTTTGGCCGGGGAGCTGTTTTTT. Encoded protein: CASSEVLAGELFF.

This chain joins TRBV6-1 and TRBJ1-1; D gene uncertain. V was trimmed by 6 bases and J by 3 bases, leaving 17 bases between them. Germline values: CDR1 MNHNS, CDR2 SASEGT. This CDR3 has 15 residues. In DNA, the CDR3 is TGTGCCAGCAGGGTCGGGGAGGGAAGGGACACTGAAGCTTTCTTT. Residues: CASRVGEGRDTEAFF.

This clonotype was picked up a small number of times. The chain uses TRBV3-1 and TRBJ1-1; D gene uncertain. Trimming left V 0 bases short and J 5 bases short, with 10 bases between. Germline V gene sequence: CDR1 LGHDT, CDR2 YNNKEL (reference sequence). This CDR3 region has 14 residues. This CDR3 is CASSQDWGGTEAFF. The CDR3 bases are TGTGCCAGCAGCCAAGATTGGGGAGGGACTGAAGCTTTCTTT.

This sequence joins TRBV12-3 or TRBV12-4 and TRBJ1-5; D might be TRBD1 (6 bases). The CDR3 totals 14 residues. V was shortened by 4 bases and J by 6 bases, with 13 bases between the two germline ends. The CDR3 DNA follows: TGTGCCAGCAGTTCGAGGGGGGTCTCTCAGCCCCAGCATTTT. It encodes CASSSRGVSQPQHF.

V gene TRBV11-2 combines with J gene TRBJ2-1, with 14 bases that match TRBD2. Germline values: CDR1 SGHAT, CDR2 FQNNGV. The CDR3 totals 18 residues. V trimming: 0 bases; J trimming: 7 bases; junction bases outside the gene matches: 8. The CDR3 loop reads CASSLDSGLAGGGNEQFF. The CDR3 DNA reads TGTGCCAGCAGCTTAGATAGTGGACTAGCGGGAGGAGGGAATGAGCAGTTCTTC.

CDR3 in DNA: TGTGCCAGCAGTGAATTCGGTAGGGGAACACAGTACGAGCAGTACTTC. It yields the protein CASSEFGRGTQYEQYF. The chain combines TRBV25-1 with TRBJ2-7; weak D call: TRBD1 (5 bases). The CDR3 spans 16 residues. Trimming cost V 1 base and J 4 bases, with 17 bases left between them. Germline-derived CDR1 and CDR2 are MGHDK and SYGVNS.

This chain uses TRBV7-9 with TRBJ2-2, with no clear D. CDR1 is SEHNR and CDR2 is FQNEAQ in the germline V gene (reference sequence). There are 13 residues in the CDR3. Trimming stripped 5 bases from V and 7 bases from J, with 11 bases between. CDR3 nucleotides: TGTGCCAGCAGCCCACTGGTTAGCGGGGAGCTGTTTTTT. This translates into CASSPLVSGELFF.

About this clonotype: A read error may account for a junction end that differs from germline. The genes are TRBV10-3 and TRBJ1-2, with D perhaps matching TRBD1 (6 bases). Germline CDR1 reads ENHRY; CDR2 reads SYGVKD. The CDR3 runs to 18 residues. CDR3 amino acids: CTISPLDSTSGVNYGYTF. Written as DNA, the CDR3 is TGTACCATCAGTCCATTGGACAGCACGTCGGGAGTTAACTATGGCTACACCTTC.

V usage is TRBV24-1 and J usage is TRBJ2-1, with 11 bases aligning to TRBD1. Germline trimming cut 3 bases from V and 6 bases from J; bases unmatched to any gene: 9. Germline CDR1 reads KGHDR; CDR2 reads SFDVKD. The CDR3 sequence is 17 residues long. CDR3 DNA sequence: TGTGCCACCAGTGATCCACTTGGGACAGGGGGTCTCAATGAGCAGTTCTTC. It codes for CATSDPLGTGGLNEQFF.

This clonotype was counted between two and nine times. The chain carries TRBV20-1 and TRBJ2-1; a possible D gene is TRBD2 (5 bases). CDR1 is DFQATT, CDR2 SNEGSKA, per germline (reference sequence). Trimming took off 3 bases at V and 4 bases at J, with 16 bases between the two ends. The CDR3 loop spans 15 amino acids. CDR3 in amino acids: CSARVPGISYNEQFF. The CDR3 DNA is TGCAGTGCTAGGGTCCCGGGGATATCGTACAATGAGCAGTTCTTC.

The J gene is TRBJ2-5, the V gene TRBV28, with D unclear. The CDR3 is made up of 12 amino acids. The germline CDR1 and CDR2 sequences are MDHEN and SYDVKM. The V end was cut by 3 bases, the J end by 5 bases, with 7 bases between. In DNA, the CDR3 is TGTGCCAGCAGTTTTAATGGGGAGACCCAGTACTTC. Its translation is CASSFNGETQYF.

This clonotype has a count of ten or more. V and J are TRBV24-1 and TRBJ2-1; TRBD1 agrees at 11 bases. Germline trimming cut 4 bases from V and 0 bases from J; bases unmatched to any gene: 10. This CDR3 comprises 19 residues. Germline lookup yields CDR1 KGHDR and CDR2 SFDVKD. CDR3 in DNA: TGTGCCACCAGTGACCCGGGACAGGGGGTGTTTGCCTCCTACAATGAGCAGTTCTTC. Its protein product is CATSDPGQGVFASYNEQFF.

The chain links TRBV20-1 to TRBJ2-3; D uncertain. Germline assignment: CDR1 DFQATT and CDR2 SNEGSKA (reference sequence). The CDR3 runs 13 residues. Trimming left V 0 bases short and J 4 bases short, with 8 bases between. The CDR3 bases are TGCAGTGCTAGAGAAAGGCTGGCAGATACGCAGTATTTT. It encodes CSARERLADTQYF.

This clonotype was recorded a few times. The chain combines TRBV9 with TRBJ1-1, with 7 bases identical to TRBD1. V lost 0 bases and J lost 2; bases outside the gene matches: 7. The CDR3 sequence is 16 residues long. The V gene's germline CDR1 is SGDLS and CDR2 YYNGEE. The CDR3 sequence: CASSVEGGQYNTEAFF. Written as DNA, the CDR3 is TGTGCCAGCAGCGTAGAGGGGGGACAGTACAACACTGAAGCTTTCTTT. Supplemented by reference TRBV9 and TRBJ1-1, the full variable domain reads DSGVTQTPKHLITATGQRVTLRCSPRSGDLSVYWYQQSLDQGLQFLIQYYNGEERAKGNILERFSAQQFPDLHSELNLSSLELGDSALYFCASSVEGGQYNTEAFFGQGTRLTVV.

The table lists this clonotype with a few counts. This chain uses TRBV27 with TRBJ1-4; D is unclear. Trimming removed 6 bases from V and 0 bases from J, with 8 bases in between. The CDR3 runs 14 residues. CDR1 MNHEY and CDR2 SMNVEV come from the germline V gene (reference sequence). The CDR3 loop is CASRAYATNEKLFF. CDR3 sequence (DNA): TGTGCCAGCAGGGCCTACGCAACTAATGAAAAACTGTTTTTT.

This clonotype occurred many times. The chain combines TRBV12-3 or TRBV12-4 with TRBJ2-7; D possibly corresponds to TRBD2 (6 bases). The CDR3 has 16 residues. The V and J ends lost 6 bases and 0 bases respectively, with 18 bases between them. The CDR3 loop is CASRPPSDQSSYEQYF. The CDR3, as DNA: TGTGCCAGCAGACCCCCTAGCGATCAAAGCTCCTACGAGCAGTACTTC.

This clonotype has at least ten counts. The chain is built from TRBV6-5 and TRBJ2-3; 12 nucleotides match TRBD2. CDR1 and CDR2 (germline): MNHEY, SVGAGI. The CDR3 totals 16 residues. With V trimmed by 4 bases and J by 3 bases, 5 bases remained unmatched. CDR3 loop: CASSFLAGGPTDTQYF. The CDR3 region has the DNA TGTGCCAGCAGTTTCCTAGCGGGGGGGCCAACAGATACGCAGTATTTT.

The V gene is TRBV10-3, the J gene TRBJ2-1, with D perhaps assigned TRBD1 or TRBD2 (6 bases each). This CDR3 has 16 residues. Trimming stripped 1 base from V and 6 bases from J, with 16 bases between. Germline V gene sequence: CDR1 ENHRY, CDR2 SYGVKD. CDR3 bases: TGTGCCATCAGTGAGTTAAGGGGGGCCCCTGTCAATGAGCAGTTCTTC. Residues: CAISELRGAPVNEQFF.

The chain employs TRBV6-2 or TRBV6-3 and TRBJ2-3; TRBD2 matches at 13 bases. CDR1 and CDR2 from the germline V gene are MNHEY and SVGEGT. This CDR3 is built from 18 residues. J lost 2 bases, V lost 4 bases, and 9 bases had no gene match. The CDR3 loop is CASSFPSGLAGATDTQYF. The CDR3 DNA reads TGTGCCAGCAGTTTCCCCTCTGGACTAGCGGGGGCCACAGATACGCAGTATTTT.

The rearrangement joins TRBV29-1 to TRBJ2-5; unclear D gene. Germline CDR1 SQVTM, CDR2 ANQGSEA. Trimming shortened V by 5 bases and J by 1 base, and 5 bases separated the two germline ends. The CDR3 is 11 amino acids. CDR3 loop: CSVNSQETQYF. The CDR3 DNA follows: TGCAGCGTTAACAGCCAAGAGACCCAGTACTTC.